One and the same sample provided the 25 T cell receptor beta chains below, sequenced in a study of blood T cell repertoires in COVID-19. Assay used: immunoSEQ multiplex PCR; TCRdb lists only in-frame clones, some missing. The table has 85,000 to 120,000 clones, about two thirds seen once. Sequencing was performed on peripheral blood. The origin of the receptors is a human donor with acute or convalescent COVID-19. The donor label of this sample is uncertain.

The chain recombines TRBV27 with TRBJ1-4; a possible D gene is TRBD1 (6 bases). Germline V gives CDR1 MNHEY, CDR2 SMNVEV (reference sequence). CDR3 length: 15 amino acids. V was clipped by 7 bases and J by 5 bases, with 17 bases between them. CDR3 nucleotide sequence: TGTGCCAGCACTGGAACGACAGGAGGAAATGAAAAACTGTTTTTT. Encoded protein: CASTGTTGGNEKLFF.

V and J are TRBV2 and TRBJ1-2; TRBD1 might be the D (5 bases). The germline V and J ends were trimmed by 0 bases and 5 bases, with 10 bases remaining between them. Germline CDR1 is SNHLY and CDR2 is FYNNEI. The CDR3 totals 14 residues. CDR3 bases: TGTGCCAGCAGTGAAGCAGGGGCGGGGTATGGCTACACCTTC. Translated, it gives CASSEAGAGYGYTF.

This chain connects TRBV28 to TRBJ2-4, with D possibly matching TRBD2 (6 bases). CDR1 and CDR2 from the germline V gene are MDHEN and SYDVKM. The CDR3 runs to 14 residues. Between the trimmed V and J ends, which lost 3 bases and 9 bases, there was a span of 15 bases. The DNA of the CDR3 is TGTGCCAGCAGTTTGATGCAGGCCGGGGGCATTCAGTACTTC. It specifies CASSLMQAGGIQYF.

The CDR3 here is CASSPGGDQPQHF. Written as DNA, the CDR3 is TGTGCCAGCAGCCCCGGGGGGGATCAGCCCCAGCATTTT. The gene calls are TRBV7-9 and TRBJ1-5, with D possibly being TRBD1 (5 bases). Germline V gene lookup returns CDR1 SEHNR and CDR2 FQNEAQ (reference sequence). The CDR3 consists of 13 residues. V was clipped by 5 bases and J by 5 bases, with 10 bases between them. Looking up the rest from reference TRBV7-9 and TRBJ1-5 gives the full variable domain: DTGVSQNPRHKITKRGQNVTFRCDPISEHNRLYWYRQTLGQGPEFLTYFQNEAQLEKSRLLSDRFSAERPKGSFSTLEIQRTEQGDSAMYLCASSPGGDQPQHFGDGTRLSIL.

The CDR3 DNA reads TGTGCCAGCAGTTACGTAGGGAGGAGCGAAAAACTGTTTTTT. Encoded protein: CASSYVGRSEKLFF. V usage is TRBV6-6 and J usage is TRBJ1-4, with no clear D. The CDR3 is made up of 14 amino acids. The V gene lost 2 bases and the J gene lost 8 bases, with 12 bases spanning the gap. Germline CDR1 is MNHNY and CDR2 is SVGAGI (reference sequence).

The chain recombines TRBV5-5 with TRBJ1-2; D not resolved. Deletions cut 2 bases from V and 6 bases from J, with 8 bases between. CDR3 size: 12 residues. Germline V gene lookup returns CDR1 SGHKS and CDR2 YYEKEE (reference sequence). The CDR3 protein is CASSFTGDGYTF. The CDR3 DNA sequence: TGTGCCAGCAGCTTCACCGGGGATGGCTACACCTTC.

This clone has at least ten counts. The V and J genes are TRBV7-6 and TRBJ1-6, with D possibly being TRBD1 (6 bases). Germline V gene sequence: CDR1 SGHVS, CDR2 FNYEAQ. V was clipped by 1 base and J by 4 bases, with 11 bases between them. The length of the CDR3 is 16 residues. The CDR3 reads CASSLVSGQYNSPLHF. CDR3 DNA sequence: TGTGCCAGCAGCTTAGTGTCGGGACAATATAATTCACCCCTCCACTTT.

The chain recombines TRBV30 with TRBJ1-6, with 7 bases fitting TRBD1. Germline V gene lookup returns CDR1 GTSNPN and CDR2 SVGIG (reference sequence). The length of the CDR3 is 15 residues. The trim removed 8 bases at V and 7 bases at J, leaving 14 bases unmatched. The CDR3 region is CATTEGALKNSPLHF. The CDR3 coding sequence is TGTGCCACGACTGAGGGGGCCCTAAAGAATTCACCCCTCCACTTT.

The CDR3 reads CASSHGDSNQPQHF. The CDR3 DNA reads TGTGCCAGCTCACACGGGGATAGCAATCAGCCCCAGCATTTT. The V and J genes are TRBV18 and TRBJ1-5; D call uncertain. Germline loops: CDR1 KGHSH, CDR2 LQKENI. This CDR3 spans 14 amino acids. Trimming left V 4 bases short and J 0 bases short, with 7 bases between.

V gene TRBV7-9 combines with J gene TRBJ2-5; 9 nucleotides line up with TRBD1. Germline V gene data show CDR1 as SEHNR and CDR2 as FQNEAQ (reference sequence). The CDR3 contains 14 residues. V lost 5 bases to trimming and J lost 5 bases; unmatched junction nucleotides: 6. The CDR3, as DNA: TGTGCCAGCAGCCCAACAGGGGGCATGGAGACCCAGTACTTC. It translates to CASSPTGGMETQYF.

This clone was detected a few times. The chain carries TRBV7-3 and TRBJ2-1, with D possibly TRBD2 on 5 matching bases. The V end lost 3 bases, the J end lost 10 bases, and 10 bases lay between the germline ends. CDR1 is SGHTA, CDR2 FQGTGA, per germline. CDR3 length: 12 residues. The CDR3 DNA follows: TGTGCCAGCAGCTTCGGAACGGGGGAGCAGTTCTTC. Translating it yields CASSFGTGEQFF. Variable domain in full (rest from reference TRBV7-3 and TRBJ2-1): GAGVSQTPSNKVTEKGKYVELRCDPISGHTALYWYRQSLGQGPEFLIYFQGTGAADDSGLPNDRFFAVRPEGSVSTLKIQRTERGDSAVYLCASSFGTGEQFFGPGTRLTVL.

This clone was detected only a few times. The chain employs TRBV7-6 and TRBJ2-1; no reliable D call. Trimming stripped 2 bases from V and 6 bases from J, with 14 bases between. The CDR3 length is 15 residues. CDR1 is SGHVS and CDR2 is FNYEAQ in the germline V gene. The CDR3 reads CASSLNELISNEQFF. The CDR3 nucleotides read TGTGCCAGCAGCTTAAACGAACTCATAAGCAATGAGCAGTTCTTC.

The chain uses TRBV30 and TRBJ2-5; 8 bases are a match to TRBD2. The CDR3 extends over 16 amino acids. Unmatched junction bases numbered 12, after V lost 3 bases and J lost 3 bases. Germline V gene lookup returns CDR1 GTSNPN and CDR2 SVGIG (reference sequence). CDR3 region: CAWSTTTSGAKETQYF. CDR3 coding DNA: TGTGCCTGGAGCACAACAACTAGCGGCGCTAAAGAGACCCAGTACTTC.

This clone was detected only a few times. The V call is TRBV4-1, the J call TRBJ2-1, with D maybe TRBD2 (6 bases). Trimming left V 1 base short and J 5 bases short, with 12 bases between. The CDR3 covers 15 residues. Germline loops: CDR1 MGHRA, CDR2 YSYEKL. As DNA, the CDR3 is TGCGCCAGCAGCCAAGTAACTAGCCGGCACAATGAGCAGTTCTTC. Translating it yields CASSQVTSRHNEQFF.

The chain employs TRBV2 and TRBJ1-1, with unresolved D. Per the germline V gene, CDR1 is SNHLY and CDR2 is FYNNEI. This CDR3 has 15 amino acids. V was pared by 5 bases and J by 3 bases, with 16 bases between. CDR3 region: CASSTDWAGYTEAFF. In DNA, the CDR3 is TGTGCCAGCAGTACGGACTGGGCGGGCTACACTGAAGCTTTCTTT.

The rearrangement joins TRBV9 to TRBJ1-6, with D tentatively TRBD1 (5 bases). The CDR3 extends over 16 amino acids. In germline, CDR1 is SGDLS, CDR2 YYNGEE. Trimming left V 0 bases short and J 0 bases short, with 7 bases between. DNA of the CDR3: TGTGCCAGCAGCGTAGGAGACAGCTCCTATAATTCACCCCTCCACTTT. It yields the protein CASSVGDSSYNSPLHF.

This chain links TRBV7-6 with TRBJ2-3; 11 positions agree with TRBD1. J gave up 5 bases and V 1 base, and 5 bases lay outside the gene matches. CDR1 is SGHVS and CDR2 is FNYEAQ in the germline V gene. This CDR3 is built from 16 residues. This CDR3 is CASSLGGQGALDTQYF. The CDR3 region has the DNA TGTGCCAGCAGCTTAGGAGGACAGGGGGCCTTAGATACGCAGTATTTT.

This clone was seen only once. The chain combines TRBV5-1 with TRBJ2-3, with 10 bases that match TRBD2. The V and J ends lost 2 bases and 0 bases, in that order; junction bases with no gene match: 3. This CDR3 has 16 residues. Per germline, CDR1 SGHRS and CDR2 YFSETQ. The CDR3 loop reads CASSFRTSGSTDTQYF. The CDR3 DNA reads TGCGCCAGCAGCTTCCGGACTAGCGGTAGCACAGATACGCAGTATTTT.

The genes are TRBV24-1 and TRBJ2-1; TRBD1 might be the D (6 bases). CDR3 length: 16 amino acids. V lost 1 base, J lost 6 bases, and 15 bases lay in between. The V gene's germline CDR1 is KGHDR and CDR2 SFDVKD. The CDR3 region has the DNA TGTGCCACCAGTGATTTAGCACAGGGACAATCCAATGAGCAGTTCTTC. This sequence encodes CATSDLAQGQSNEQFF.

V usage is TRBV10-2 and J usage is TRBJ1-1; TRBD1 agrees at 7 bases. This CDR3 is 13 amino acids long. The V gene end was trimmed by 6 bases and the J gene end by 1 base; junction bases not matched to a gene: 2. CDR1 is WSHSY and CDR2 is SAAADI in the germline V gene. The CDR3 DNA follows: TGCGCCAGCAGGGACAGGAAGAACACTGAAGCTTTCTTT. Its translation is CASRDRKNTEAFF.

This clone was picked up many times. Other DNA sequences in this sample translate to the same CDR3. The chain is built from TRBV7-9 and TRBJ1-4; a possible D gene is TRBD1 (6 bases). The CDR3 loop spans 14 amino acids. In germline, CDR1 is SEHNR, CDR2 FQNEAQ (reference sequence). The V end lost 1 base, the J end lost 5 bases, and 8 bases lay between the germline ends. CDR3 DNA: TGTGCCAGCAGCTTAGGGCAGGGGAATGAAAAACTGTTTTTT. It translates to CASSLGQGNEKLFF. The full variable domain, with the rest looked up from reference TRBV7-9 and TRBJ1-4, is DTGVSQNPRHKITKRGQNVTFRCDPISEHNRLYWYRQTLGQGPEFLTYFQNEAQLEKSRLLSDRFSAERPKGSFSTLEIQRTEQGDSAMYLCASSLGQGNEKLFFGSGTQLSVL.

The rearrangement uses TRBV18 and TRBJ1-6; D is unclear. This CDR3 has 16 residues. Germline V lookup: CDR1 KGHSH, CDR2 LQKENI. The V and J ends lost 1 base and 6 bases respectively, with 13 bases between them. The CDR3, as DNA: TGTGCCAGCTCACCACGGCGGGCCCAAACTAATTCACCCCTCCACTTT. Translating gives CASSPRRAQTNSPLHF.

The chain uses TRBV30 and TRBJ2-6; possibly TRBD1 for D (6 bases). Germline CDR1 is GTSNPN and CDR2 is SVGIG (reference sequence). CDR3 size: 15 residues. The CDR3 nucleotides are TGTGCTGAGGGGCAACAGGGCTTCGAGGCCAACGTCCTGACTTTC. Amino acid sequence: CAEGQQGFEANVLTF.

The DNA for the CDR3 is TGCGCCAGCAGCGGAGGCCCATATGGAAACACCATATATTTT. Translation: CASSGGPYGNTIYF. The chain links TRBV4-1 to TRBJ1-3; D not certain. V was clipped by 5 bases and J by 3 bases, with 11 bases between them. Germline loops: CDR1 MGHRA, CDR2 YSYEKL. The CDR3 length is 14 residues.

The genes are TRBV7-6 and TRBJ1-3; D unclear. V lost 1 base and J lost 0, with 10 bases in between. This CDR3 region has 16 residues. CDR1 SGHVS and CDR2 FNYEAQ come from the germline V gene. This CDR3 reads CASSLVAVSSGNTIYF. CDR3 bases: TGTGCCAGCAGCTTAGTGGCAGTAAGCTCTGGAAACACCATATATTTT. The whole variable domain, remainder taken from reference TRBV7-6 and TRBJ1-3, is GAGVSQSPRYKVTKRGQDVALRCDPISGHVSLYWYRQALGQGPEFLTYFNYEAQQDKSGLPNDRFSAERPEGSISTLTIQRTEQRDSAMYRCASSLVAVSSGNTIYFGEGSWLTVV.